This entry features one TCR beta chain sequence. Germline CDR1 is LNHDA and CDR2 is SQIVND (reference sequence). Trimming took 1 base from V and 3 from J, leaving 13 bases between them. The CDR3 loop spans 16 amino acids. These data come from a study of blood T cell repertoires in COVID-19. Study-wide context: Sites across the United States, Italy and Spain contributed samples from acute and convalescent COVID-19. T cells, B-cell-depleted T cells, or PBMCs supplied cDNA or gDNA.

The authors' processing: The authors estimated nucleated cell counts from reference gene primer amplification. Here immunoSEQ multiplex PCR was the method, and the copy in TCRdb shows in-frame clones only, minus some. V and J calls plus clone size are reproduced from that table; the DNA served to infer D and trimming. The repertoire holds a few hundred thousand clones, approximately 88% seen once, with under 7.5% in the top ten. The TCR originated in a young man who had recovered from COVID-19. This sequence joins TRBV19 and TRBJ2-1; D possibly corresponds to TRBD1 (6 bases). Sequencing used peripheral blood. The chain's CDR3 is CASSIVAGEYYNEQFF. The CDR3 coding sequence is TGTGCCAGTAGTATAGTAGCAGGGGAGTACTACAATGAGCAGTTCTTC.